Presented here are 19 T cell receptor beta chains from one specimen sequenced in a study of Ad26.COV2.S vaccination and SARS-CoV-2 variants. Generated by immunoSEQ multiplex PCR, the TCRdb table keeps only in-frame clones and is missing some. The sample consists of some 180,000 clones, 87% of them appearing once. This specimen was peripheral blood, taken after recovery from COVID-19. Every receptor here comes from a human donor who had recovered from COVID-19.

The chain recombines TRBV21-1 with TRBJ1-6; the table's D gene call, TRBD1, was not cross checked with the DNA. TRBV21-1 is flagged as a pseudogene. This CDR3 has 18 amino acids. The CDR3 loop is CASSSDRVRLSYNSPLHF. The DNA of the CDR3 is TGTGCCAGCAGCAGTGACAGGGTTCGGTTGTCCTATAATTCACCCCTCCACTTT.

The chain carries TRBV6-5 and TRBJ2-7; maybe TRBD2 (7 bases). Germline loops: CDR1 MNHEY, CDR2 SVGAGI. There are 14 residues in the CDR3. Between the trimmed V and J ends, which lost 7 bases and 5 bases, there was a span of 18 bases. The CDR3 here is CASIRSGTNHEQYF. CDR3 nucleotide sequence: TGTGCCAGCATTAGGAGCGGGACAAACCACGAGCAGTACTTC.

The chain is built from TRBV5-1 and TRBJ1-1; perhaps TRBD1 as D (6 bases). This CDR3 is 19 amino acids long. The V end lost 1 base, the J end lost 3 bases, and 25 bases lay between the germline ends. CDR1 is SGHRS and CDR2 is YFSETQ in the germline V gene. CDR3 sequence: CASSLRLGTYRFRYTEAFF. The CDR3 DNA reads TGCGCCAGCAGCTTGAGGTTAGGGACATACCGATTCAGATACACTGAAGCTTTCTTT. Combining the CDR3 with reference TRBV5-1 and TRBJ1-1 gives the whole variable domain KAGVTQTPRYLIKTRGQQVTLSCSPISGHRSVSWYQQTPGQGLQFLFEYFSETQRNKGNFPGRFSGRQFSNSRSEMNVSTLELGDSALYLCASSLRLGTYRFRYTEAFFGQGTRLTVV.

The chain is built from TRBV18 and TRBJ2-1, with D maybe TRBD2 (5 bases). Germline V CDR1 and CDR2: KGHSH, LQKENI. The CDR3 is made up of 12 amino acids. V lost 3 bases and J lost 8, with 8 bases in between. CDR3 DNA sequence: TGTGCCAGCTCACCTGCGGGCGATGAGCAGTTCTTC. Translated, it gives CASSPAGDEQFF.

This clone was seen a few times. The rearrangement uses TRBV7-9 and TRBJ1-6; the D gene is possibly TRBD1 (6 bases). CDR3 length: 17 amino acids. Trimming left V 5 bases short and J 9 bases short, with 23 bases between. In germline, CDR1 is SEHNR, CDR2 FQNEAQ (reference sequence). CDR3 amino acids: CASSPADRRVSSSPLHF. DNA of the CDR3: TGTGCCAGCAGCCCCGCCGACAGGAGGGTATCCAGTTCACCCCTCCACTTT. The entire variable domain, with the rest obtained from reference TRBV7-9 and TRBJ1-6, is as follows: DTGVSQNPRHKITKRGQNVTFRCDPISEHNRLYWYRQTLGQGPEFLTYFQNEAQLEKSRLLSDRFSAERPKGSFSTLEIQRTEQGDSAMYLCASSPADRRVSSSPLHFGNGTRLTVT.

The rearrangement links TRBV9 to TRBJ2-5; D is ambiguous. There are 14 residues in the CDR3. The V gene lost 0 bases and the J gene lost 4 bases, with 10 bases spanning the gap. Per germline, CDR1 SGDLS and CDR2 YYNGEE. This CDR3 reads CASSVAVQGETQYF. CDR3 bases: TGTGCCAGCAGCGTAGCGGTTCAAGGAGAGACCCAGTACTTC.

The chain recombines TRBV5-1 with TRBJ1-2; weak D call: TRBD1 (6 bases). CDR1 and CDR2 (germline): SGHRS, YFSETQ. CDR3 size: 14 residues. Deletions cut 4 bases from V and 3 bases from J, with 13 bases between. CDR3 nucleotides: TGCGCCAGCAGCGTGCAGGGACAAGACTATGGCTACACCTTC. Protein product: CASSVQGQDYGYTF.

This chain connects TRBV27 to TRBJ2-7; D might be TRBD2 (6 bases). V was trimmed by 6 bases and J by 5 bases, leaving 11 bases between them. The CDR3 has 12 residues. Germline CDR1 and CDR2: MNHEY and SMNVEV (reference sequence). In nucleotides, the CDR3 is TGTGCCAGCAGGGACTACCTCAACGAGCAGTACTTC. Encoded protein: CASRDYLNEQYF.

The rearrangement uses TRBV9 and TRBJ2-1, with 11 bases that match TRBD2. The CDR3 has 16 residues. V lost 3 bases, J lost 2 bases, and 4 bases stayed unmatched. CDR1 and CDR2 from the germline V gene are SGDLS and YYNGEE. The CDR3 DNA reads TGTGCCAGCAGCGCCACTAGCGGGGGTACCTACAATGAGCAGTTCTTC. It is translated as CASSATSGGTYNEQFF.

This chain links TRBV19 with TRBJ1-4; 8 bases align to TRBD1. Per germline, CDR1 LNHDA and CDR2 SQIVND (reference sequence). CDR3 length equals 14 residues. J was trimmed by 5 bases and V by 7 bases; bases with no gene match: 6. This CDR3 is CASTGTGPNEKLFF. The CDR3 bases are TGTGCCAGTACCGGGACAGGCCCGAATGAAAAACTGTTTTTT.

This clone was detected only a few times. The rearrangement links TRBV2 to TRBJ2-1, with D unclear. V dropped 1 base and J dropped 7 bases, with 8 bases sitting between them. The CDR3 sequence is 13 residues long. Looked up from germline, CDR1 is SNHLY and CDR2 is FYNNEI. In DNA, the CDR3 is TGTGCCAGCAGTGAAGAGATGATGAATGAGCAGTTCTTC. Translation gives CASSEEMMNEQFF.

The gene calls are TRBV28 and TRBJ1-5, with D possibly matching TRBD1 (6 bases). The V end was cut by 2 bases, the J end by 6 bases, with 14 bases between. The CDR3 covers 15 residues. Germline loops: CDR1 MDHEN, CDR2 SYDVKM. The CDR3 protein is CASSLIGGLRQPQHF. In DNA form, the CDR3 reads TGTGCCAGCAGTTTAATCGGGGGGCTCCGTCAGCCCCAGCATTTT.

The rearrangement uses TRBV5-1 and TRBJ2-7, with D possibly being TRBD2 (5 bases). Looked up from germline, CDR1 is SGHRS and CDR2 is YFSETQ. The CDR3 totals 14 residues. V lost 1 base, J lost 0 bases, and 8 bases lay in between. As DNA, the CDR3 is TGCGCCAGCAGCTTGAGCGGAGACTCCTACGAGCAGTACTTC. Translating it yields CASSLSGDSYEQYF.

The J gene is TRBJ1-1, the V gene TRBV12-2; whether TRBD1, the table's D call, matches the DNA was not checked. TRBV12-2 is flagged as a pseudogene. The CDR3 is made up of 12 amino acids. For the CDR3, the DNA is TGTGCAAGTCGCCCAGGGGGGACTGAAGCTTTCTTT. The encoded protein is CASRPGGTEAFF.

CDR3 coding DNA: TGCGCCAGCAGTGAGTCCGGGACTAGACCCTACGAGCAGTACTTC. Protein product: CASSESGTRPYEQYF. V is TRBV10-1 and J is TRBJ2-7; TRBD2 aligns across 8 bases. With V trimmed by 0 bases and J by 2 bases, 3 bases remained unmatched. Germline CDR1 is WNHNN and CDR2 is SYGVQD (reference sequence). This CDR3 region has 15 residues.

This chain connects TRBV6-5 to TRBJ1-4, with D maybe TRBD1 (6 bases). The V gene lost 5 bases and the J gene lost 7 bases, with 14 bases spanning the gap. CDR1 is MNHEY, CDR2 SVGAGI, per germline. The length of the CDR3 is 14 residues. Here the CDR3 DNA reads TGTGCCAGCAGTACCACAGGGTTTGGTGAAAAACTGTTTTTT. As protein: CASSTTGFGEKLFF.

The chain combines TRBV5-4 with TRBJ2-1, with D perhaps matching TRBD1 (6 bases). V lost 10 bases, J lost 0 bases, and 11 bases lay in between. The CDR3 totals 13 residues. Germline-derived CDR1 and CDR2 are SGHNT and YYREEE (reference sequence). The DNA of the CDR3 is TGTGCCGTTCAGGGGAGCTCCTACAATGAGCAGTTCTTC. Amino acid sequence: CAVQGSSYNEQFF.

There are a few counts of this clone. The CDR3 reads CASSPRDSLNTEAFF. CDR3 in DNA: TGCGCCAGCAGCCCCCGGGACAGCCTGAACACTGAAGCTTTCTTT. The chain joins TRBV5-1 to TRBJ1-1, with 7 bases lining up with TRBD1. V shed 4 bases and J 0 bases; nucleotides not matched to a gene: 6. The CDR3 is 15 amino acids. CDR1 and CDR2 (germline): SGHRS, YFSETQ.

This chain uses TRBV3-1 (or the pseudogene TRBV3-2) with TRBJ2-1; 15 nucleotides match TRBD2. CDR1 and CDR2 from the germline V gene are LGHDT and YNNKEL (reference sequence). This CDR3 is 15 amino acids long. V trimming: 4 bases; J trimming: 7 bases; junction bases outside the gene matches: 2. CDR3 DNA sequence: TGTGCCAGCAGCCCCGGACTAGCGGGAGGGAATGAGCAGTTCTTC. Its protein product is CASSPGLAGGNEQFF.